The T cell receptor (beta chain) under discussion was sequenced for a study of shared T cell receptors in the human thymus. TCRdb's copy holds only in-frame clones and misses some; the assay was immunoSEQ multiplex PCR. The table lists around 730,000 clones, approximately 85% of them singletons, with over 0.008% in the top ten. These data also featured in a second study, about human thymus T cells. That report adds: Samples came from healthy Finnish infants during open corrective cardiac surgery. Thymus was obtained from resections taken during corrective heart surgery. What appeared biased in thymic and blood repertoires was the usage of V and J genes. Thymic repertoires from unrelated individuals overlapped highly, related research reported.

The receptor was isolated from a girl under three years old with a congenital heart defect. The sequenced material came from thymocytes.

CDR3 bases: TGTGCCAGACCAGGGACAGATCAAGCTAACTATGGCTACACCTTC. Translated: CARPGTDQANYGYTF. The V call is TRBV5-3, the J call TRBJ1-2; 7 nucleotides line up with TRBD1. TRBV5-3 is an ORF, and what it does is uncertain. The trim removed 7 bases at V and 0 bases at J, leaving 9 bases unmatched. The CDR3 spans 15 residues.